The present entry profiles one T cell receptor beta chain with its context. This sample was included in a study of shared clonotypes between healthy human individuals. Assay runs were performed at deep level. Sequencing was performed with immunoSEQ multiplex PCR; in TCRdb, only in-frame clones are kept and a portion is missing. The sample holds about 490,000 clones, more than 65% seen once. Donation came from healthy HIV-negative adults that had no recent acute infections or vaccinations. Genomic DNA from unsorted samples was obtained from 80 million to 100 million PBMCs (per sample). Germline-derived CDR1 and CDR2 are LGHNA and YSLEER. V was pared by 2 bases and J by 1 base, with 15 bases between. The CDR3 covers 17 residues.

The TCR sequence derives from a woman aged 35 to 49 in good health. Some clones in this sample may be carry-over from other donors' samples. The V call is TRBV4-3, the J call TRBJ2-1, with D uncertain. Sample: PBMCs. CDR3 sequence (DNA): TGCGCCAGCAGCCAACTCTTGTCCTCCGGGTCCTACAATGAGCAGTTCTTC. Amino acids: CASSQLLSSGSYNEQFF.